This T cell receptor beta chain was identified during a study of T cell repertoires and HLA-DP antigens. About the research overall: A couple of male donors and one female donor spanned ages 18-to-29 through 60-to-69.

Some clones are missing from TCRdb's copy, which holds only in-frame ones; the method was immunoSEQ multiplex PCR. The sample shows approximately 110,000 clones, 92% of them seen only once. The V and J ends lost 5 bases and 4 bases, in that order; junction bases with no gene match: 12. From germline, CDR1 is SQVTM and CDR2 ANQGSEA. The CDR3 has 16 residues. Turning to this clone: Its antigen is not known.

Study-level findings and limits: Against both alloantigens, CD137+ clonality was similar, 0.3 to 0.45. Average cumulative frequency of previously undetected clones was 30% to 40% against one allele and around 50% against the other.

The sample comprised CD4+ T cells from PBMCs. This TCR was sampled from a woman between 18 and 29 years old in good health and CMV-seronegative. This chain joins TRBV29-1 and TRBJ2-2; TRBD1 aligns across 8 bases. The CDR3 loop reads CSVRDRPNRGTGELFF. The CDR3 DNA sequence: TGCAGCGTTCGGGACAGGCCCAATCGGGGCACCGGGGAGCTGTTTTTT.